This TCR beta chain was documented in a study of CD8+ T cells in alopecia areata. Described treatment: oral pan-JAK inhibitor, 5-10 mg twice daily. cDNA serving as the sequencing template came from extracted, reverse transcribed RNA. Sequencing was performed with immunoSEQ multiplex PCR; in TCRdb, only in-frame clones are kept and a portion is missing. The table includes 150,000 to 200,000 clones, just over 65% detected once. Study observations and caveats: Researchers report lesional scalp, most notably alopecia totalis/universalis, outstripped normal scalp in clonality. Persistence during tofacitinib was seen for many expanded lesional clones in scalp and blood.

About this clone itself: Antigen specificity is unknown.

J gave up 2 bases and V 3 bases, and 5 bases lay outside the gene matches. CDR1 and CDR2 (germline): SEHNR, FQNEAQ (reference sequence). The CDR3 spans 15 residues. Source: CD4+ T cells sorted from blood, taken at week 4, from a patient treated with tofacitinib. This sequence was found in a human donor with alopecia areata. V usage is TRBV7-9 and J usage is TRBJ2-3; TRBD1 agrees at 7 bases. CDR3 sequence reads: CASSFDRAFTDTQYF. The CDR3 nucleotides are TGTGCCAGCAGCTTCGACAGGGCCTTCACAGATACGCAGTATTTT.